Presented here are 8 T cell receptor beta chains from one specimen sequenced in a study of blood T cell repertoires in COVID-19. Using immunoSEQ multiplex PCR, the repertoire was profiled, and TCRdb retains in-frame clones only, with some absent. The sample gives almost 70,000 clones, approximately 79% of which show up once; approximately 15% is in the top ten. The specimen sequenced was peripheral blood. These receptors were taken from a man aged 55 to 70 with acute or convalescent COVID-19.

This clone was seen just once. The chain employs TRBV2 and TRBJ2-7, with 9 bases that match TRBD1. In germline, CDR1 is SNHLY, CDR2 FYNNEI. The CDR3 consists of 14 residues. V shed 6 bases, J shed 8 bases, and the junction held 11 bases outside the gene matches. CDR3 protein: CASSDGQGYLKQYF. The CDR3, as DNA: TGTGCCAGCAGCGACGGACAGGGGTATTTGAAGCAGTACTTC.

The chain couples TRBV30 to TRBJ2-5, with 10 bases matching TRBD2. The germline V gene encodes CDR1 GTSNPN and CDR2 SVGIG (reference sequence). CDR3 length: 13 amino acids. The V and J ends lost 5 bases and 5 bases, in that order; junction bases with no gene match: 5. CDR3 nucleotides: TGTGCCTGGGAAAGCGGGGGGGCTGAGACCCAGTACTTC. This translates into CAWESGGAETQYF.

The chain recombines TRBV2 with TRBJ2-2; 7 bases line up with TRBD1. Trimming cost V 0 bases and J 5 bases; bases outside gene matches: 3. CDR1 SNHLY and CDR2 FYNNEI come from the germline V gene. The CDR3 has 15 amino acids. Here the CDR3 reads CASSEADRATGELFF. The DNA of the CDR3 is TGTGCCAGCAGTGAAGCTGACAGGGCTACCGGGGAGCTGTTTTTT.

This clone turned up a few times. V gene TRBV7-9 combines with J gene TRBJ1-5, with no clear D. Per germline, CDR1 SEHNR and CDR2 FQNEAQ (reference sequence). Trimming cost V 1 base and J 9 bases, with 10 bases left between them. The CDR3 is made up of 13 amino acids. The CDR3 bases are TGTGCCAGCAGCTTAGAACGGTTCGGGCCCCAGCATTTT. It specifies CASSLERFGPQHF.

The chain carries TRBV11-3 and TRBJ1-1, with 7 bases aligning to TRBD1. This CDR3 is built from 13 residues. Germline assignment: CDR1 SGHNT and CDR2 YENEEA. Trimming at V came to 4 bases and at J to 3 bases, leaving 2 bases not matched to a gene. The CDR3 DNA is TGTGCCAGCAGCTCACAGGGGTACACTGAAGCTTTCTTT. Protein: CASSSQGYTEAFF.

The V gene is TRBV5-4, the J gene TRBJ1-3; D is ambiguous. V lost 0 bases and J 0 bases, leaving 13 bases between the germline ends. CDR3 length: 17 amino acids. Per the germline V gene, CDR1 is SGHNT and CDR2 is YYREEE (reference sequence). CDR3 sequence reads: CASSLARGLGSGNTIYF. The CDR3 bases are TGTGCCAGCAGCTTGGCCCGGGGATTGGGCTCTGGAAACACCATATATTTT.

V usage is TRBV9 and J usage is TRBJ1-5; D not certain. CDR1 and CDR2 from the germline V gene are SGDLS and YYNGEE. The CDR3 extends over 15 amino acids. V was trimmed by 2 bases and J by 0 bases, leaving 9 bases between them. In DNA, the CDR3 is TGTGCCAGCAGCGTCCCGGACTATAGCAATCAGCCCCAGCATTTT. Residues: CASSVPDYSNQPQHF.

The CDR3, as DNA: TGTGCCAGCTCAAAGACAGGGGCTACGGTTGGGCCCCAGCATTTT. Residues: CASSKTGATVGPQHF. V is TRBV18 and J is TRBJ1-5, with 8 positions matching TRBD1. Germline V gene data show CDR1 as KGHSH and CDR2 as LQKENI. The CDR3 extends over 15 amino acids. The V gene end was trimmed by 5 bases and the J gene end by 9 bases; junction bases not matched to a gene: 12.